This T cell receptor (beta chain) originates from a study of cytomegalovirus exposure and HLA in healthy donors. In the PCR, 60 Vbeta and 13 Jbeta primers were used. How the authors handled the data: A later analysis counted about 80 million unique TCR beta chains, about 11 million shared. Here immunoSEQ multiplex PCR was the method, and the copy in TCRdb shows in-frame clones only, minus some. That table furnishes V, J and clone size, whereas the DNA furnished D and trimming. This table holds around 190,000 clones, 79% found once. V lost 7 bases, J lost 1 base, and 4 bases stayed unmatched. The CDR3 extends over 14 amino acids. Per germline, CDR1 SQVTM and CDR2 ANQGSEA. General observations from the study: Most CMV-associated TCR beta chains were later found to appear HLA-restricted.

Worth noting for this clone: Its antigen is currently unknown.

J is TRBJ2-2 and V is TRBV29-1; 9 nucleotides align to TRBD2. The source is a woman in her 40s in good health and CMV-seronegative. Sequencing was done on a sample of PBMCs. The CDR3 DNA is TGCAGCGCCAGTAGCGGGGGGAACACCGGGGAGCTGTTTTTT. It specifies CSASSGGNTGELFF.